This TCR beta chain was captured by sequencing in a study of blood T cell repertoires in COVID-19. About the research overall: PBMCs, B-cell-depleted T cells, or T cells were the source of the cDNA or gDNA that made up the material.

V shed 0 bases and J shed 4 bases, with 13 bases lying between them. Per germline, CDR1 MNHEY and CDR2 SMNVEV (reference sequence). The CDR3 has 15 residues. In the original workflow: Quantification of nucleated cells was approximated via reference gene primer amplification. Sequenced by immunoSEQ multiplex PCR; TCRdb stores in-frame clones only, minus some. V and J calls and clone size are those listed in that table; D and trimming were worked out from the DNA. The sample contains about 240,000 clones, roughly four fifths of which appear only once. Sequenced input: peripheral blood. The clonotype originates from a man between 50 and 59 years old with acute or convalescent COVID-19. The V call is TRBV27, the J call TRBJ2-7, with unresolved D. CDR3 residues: CASSLSSAGTYEQYF. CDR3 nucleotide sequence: TGTGCCAGCAGTTTATCATCGGCAGGCACTTACGAGCAGTACTTC.